Only a few counts were recorded for the clone carrying this TCR beta chain. No antigen is known for it. Here immunoSEQ multiplex PCR was the method, and the copy in TCRdb shows in-frame clones only, minus some. The data show 850,000 to 1,100,000 clones, with about 80% seen just once and about 0.94% held by the top ten. The data were taken from a study of shared clonotypes between healthy human individuals. Whole-study results and caveats: When naive CD4 clonotypes were compared across a handful of donors, around 4.6% were shared. Generation probabilities of non-shared clonotypes were lower (relative to those shared by all four donors). An anticipated effect of sequencing depth on clonotype sharing among donors was recognized.

Subsets obtained from CD4+ cells comprised CD45RA+ naive and CD45RA-negative memory cells. The CDR3 extends over 14 amino acids. Germline CDR1 and CDR2: KGHSH and LQKENI. V shed 3 bases and J 6 bases; nucleotides not matched to a gene: 6. Material: memory CD4+ T cells from PBMCs. The subset is: CD45RA-negative fraction. The receptor comes from a man younger than 35 in good health. Some clones in this sample may be carry-over from other donors' samples. The chain links TRBV18 to TRBJ2-7, with 9 bases fitting TRBD1. CDR3 amino acids: CASSPQQGAGEQYF. As DNA, the CDR3 is TGTGCCAGCTCACCGCAACAGGGGGCCGGCGAGCAGTACTTC.